This T cell receptor (beta chain) was profiled in a study of blood T cell repertoires in COVID-19. At the level of the study: The United States, Italy and Spain were the sources of the acute and convalescent COVID-19 samples. T cells, B-cell-depleted T cells, or PBMCs provided the cDNA or gDNA that served as material.

Original processing notes: Estimation of nucleated cell counts was performed using reference gene primer amplification. TCRdb keeps only in-frame clones here, not all; method: immunoSEQ multiplex PCR. The V and J calls and clone size were taken over from that table, and D and trimming were inferred from the DNA. The sample records 120,000 to 150,000 clones, 80% being singletons. Sequenced sample: peripheral blood. This receptor was identified in a man between 60 and 70 years old with active or convalescent COVID-19.

The CDR3, as DNA: TGTGCCAGCCAAACAGGGGGCCTTAACACCGGGGAGCTGTTTTTT. Protein: CASQTGGLNTGELFF. The chain recombines TRBV19 with TRBJ2-2, with 9 nucleotides matching TRBD1. Germline V lookup: CDR1 LNHDA, CDR2 SQIVND (reference sequence). After removal of 9 bases from V and 2 bases from J, the junction contained 7 bases not matched to a gene. The CDR3 is made up of 15 amino acids.